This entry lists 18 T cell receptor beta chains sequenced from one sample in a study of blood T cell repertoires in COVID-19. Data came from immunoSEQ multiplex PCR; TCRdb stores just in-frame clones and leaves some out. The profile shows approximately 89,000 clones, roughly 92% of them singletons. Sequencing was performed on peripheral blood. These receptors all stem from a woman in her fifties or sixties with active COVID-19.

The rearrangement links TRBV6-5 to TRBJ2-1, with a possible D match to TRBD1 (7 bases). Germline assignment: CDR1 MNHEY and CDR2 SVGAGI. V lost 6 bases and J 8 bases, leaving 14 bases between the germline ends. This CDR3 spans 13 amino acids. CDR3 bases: TGTGCCAGCAGCACTCAGGGGGGATATGAGCAGTTCTTC. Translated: CASSTQGGYEQFF.

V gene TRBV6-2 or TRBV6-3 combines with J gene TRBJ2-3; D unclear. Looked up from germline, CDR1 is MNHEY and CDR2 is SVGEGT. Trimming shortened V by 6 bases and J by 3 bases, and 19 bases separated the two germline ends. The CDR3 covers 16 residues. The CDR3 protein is CASSPRVGVGTDTQYF. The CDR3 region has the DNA TGTGCCAGCAGCCCCCGGGTCGGAGTCGGAACAGATACGCAGTATTTT.

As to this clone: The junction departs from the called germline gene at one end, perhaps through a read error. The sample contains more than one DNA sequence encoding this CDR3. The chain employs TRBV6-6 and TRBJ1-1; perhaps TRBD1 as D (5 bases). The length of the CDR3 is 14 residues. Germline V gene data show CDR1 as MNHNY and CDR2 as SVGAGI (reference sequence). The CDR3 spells CASSYDGGTTEAFF. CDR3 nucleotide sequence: TGTGCCAGCAGTTACGACGGGGGGACGACTGAAGCTTTTTTT.

The CDR3 sequence is CASSTSVLSYEQYF. The CDR3 DNA follows: TGTGCCAGCAGTACTAGCGTTCTCTCCTACGAGCAGTACTTC. V is TRBV2 and J is TRBJ2-7; 7 nucleotides agree with TRBD2. The germline V gene has CDR1 SNHLY and CDR2 FYNNEI. This CDR3 has 14 amino acids. Unmatched junction bases numbered 4, after V lost 5 bases and J lost 0 bases.

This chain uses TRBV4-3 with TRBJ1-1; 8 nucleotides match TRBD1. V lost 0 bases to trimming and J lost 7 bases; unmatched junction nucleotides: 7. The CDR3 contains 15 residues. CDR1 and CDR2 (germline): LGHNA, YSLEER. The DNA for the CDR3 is TGCGCCAGCAGCCAAGATGCCAGGGGGCGGAGTGAAGCTTTCTTT. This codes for CASSQDARGRSEAFF.

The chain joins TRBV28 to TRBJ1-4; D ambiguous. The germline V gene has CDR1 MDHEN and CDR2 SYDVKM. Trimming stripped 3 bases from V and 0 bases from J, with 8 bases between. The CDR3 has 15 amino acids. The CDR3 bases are TGTGCCAGCAGTTTGGTGGGCTCAACTAATGAAAAACTGTTTTTT. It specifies CASSLVGSTNEKLFF. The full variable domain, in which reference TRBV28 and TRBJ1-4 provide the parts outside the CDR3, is DVKVTQSSRYLVKRTGEKVFLECVQDMDHENMFWYRQDPGLGLRLIYFSYDVKMKEKGDIPEGYSVSREKKERFSLILESASTNQTSMYLCASSLVGSTNEKLFFGSGTQLSVL.

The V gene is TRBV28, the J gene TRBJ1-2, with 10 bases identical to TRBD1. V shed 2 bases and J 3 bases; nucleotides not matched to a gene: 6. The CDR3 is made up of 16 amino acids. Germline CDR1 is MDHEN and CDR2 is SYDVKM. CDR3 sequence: CASSLRPTGGHYGYTF. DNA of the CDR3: TGTGCCAGCAGTTTACGCCCGACAGGGGGCCACTATGGCTACACCTTC.

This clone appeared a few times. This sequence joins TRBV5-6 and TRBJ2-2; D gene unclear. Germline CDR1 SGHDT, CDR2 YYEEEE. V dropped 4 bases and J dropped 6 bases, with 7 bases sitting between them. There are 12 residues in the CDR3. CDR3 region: CASSLNAGELFF. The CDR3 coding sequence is TGTGCCAGCAGCCTAAACGCCGGGGAGCTGTTTTTT.

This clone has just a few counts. The CDR3 reads CASSQVVQPQHF. CDR3 bases: TGCGCCAGCAGTCAAGTAGTTCAGCCCCAGCATTTT. The chain links TRBV23-1 to TRBJ1-5; D remains ambiguous. TRBV23-1 is an open reading frame whose function is uncertain. V gave up 2 bases and J gave up 6 bases, with 5 bases separating them. The CDR3 length is 12 residues.

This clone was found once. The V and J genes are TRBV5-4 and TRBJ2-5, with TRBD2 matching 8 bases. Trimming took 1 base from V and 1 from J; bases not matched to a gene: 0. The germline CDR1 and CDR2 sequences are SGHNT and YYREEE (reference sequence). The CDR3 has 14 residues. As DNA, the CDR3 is TGTGCCAGCAGCTTGAGCGGGAGCCAAGAGACCCAGTACTTC. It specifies CASSLSGSQETQYF.

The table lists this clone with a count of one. The CDR3 DNA reads TGCGCCAGCAGCTTGGGGGCGGGGGACGACCTTACCTACGAGCAGTACTTC. It specifies CASSLGAGDDLTYEQYF. V usage is TRBV5-1 and J usage is TRBJ2-7; 7 positions match TRBD2. The CDR3 consists of 17 residues. V shed 0 bases and J 2 bases; nucleotides not matched to a gene: 11. Germline V gene sequence: CDR1 SGHRS, CDR2 YFSETQ.

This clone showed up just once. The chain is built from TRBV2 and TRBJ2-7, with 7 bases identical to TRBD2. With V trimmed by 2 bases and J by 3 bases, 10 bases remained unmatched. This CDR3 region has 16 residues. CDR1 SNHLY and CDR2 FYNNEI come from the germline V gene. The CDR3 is CASSESLAEPDYEQYF. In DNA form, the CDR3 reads TGTGCCAGCAGTGAATCCCTAGCGGAACCCGACTACGAGCAGTACTTC.

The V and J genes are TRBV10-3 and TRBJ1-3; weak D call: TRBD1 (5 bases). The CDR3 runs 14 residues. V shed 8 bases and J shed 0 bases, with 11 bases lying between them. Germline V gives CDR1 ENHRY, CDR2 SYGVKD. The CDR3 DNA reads TGTGCCATCGGGGAGGGGTCCTCTGGAAACACCATATATTTT. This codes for CAIGEGSSGNTIYF.

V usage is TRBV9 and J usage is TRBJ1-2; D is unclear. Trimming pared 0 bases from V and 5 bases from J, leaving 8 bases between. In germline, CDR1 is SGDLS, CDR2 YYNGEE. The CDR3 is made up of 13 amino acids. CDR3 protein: CASSVAGGYGYTF. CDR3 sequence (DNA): TGTGCCAGCAGCGTAGCTGGAGGGTATGGCTACACCTTC.

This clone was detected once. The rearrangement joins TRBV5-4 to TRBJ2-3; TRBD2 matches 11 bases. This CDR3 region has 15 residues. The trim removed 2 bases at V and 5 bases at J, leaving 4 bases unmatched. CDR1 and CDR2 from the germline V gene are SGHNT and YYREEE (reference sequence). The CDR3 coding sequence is TGTGCCAGCAGCTTACTAGCGGGAGTGGGAGATACGCAGTATTTT. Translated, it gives CASSLLAGVGDTQYF.

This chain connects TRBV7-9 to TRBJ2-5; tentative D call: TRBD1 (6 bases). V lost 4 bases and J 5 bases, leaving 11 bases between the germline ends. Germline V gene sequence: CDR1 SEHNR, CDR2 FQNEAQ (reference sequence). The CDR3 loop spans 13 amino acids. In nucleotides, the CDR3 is TGTGCCAGCAGCTCACAGGGTACGGAGACCCAGTACTTC. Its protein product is CASSSQGTETQYF.

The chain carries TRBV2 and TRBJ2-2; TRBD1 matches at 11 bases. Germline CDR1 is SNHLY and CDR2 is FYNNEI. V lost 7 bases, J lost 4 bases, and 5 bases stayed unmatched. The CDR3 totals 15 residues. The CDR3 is CASNDGTGGTGELFF. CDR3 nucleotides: TGTGCCAGCAACGATGGGACAGGGGGCACCGGGGAGCTGTTTTTT.

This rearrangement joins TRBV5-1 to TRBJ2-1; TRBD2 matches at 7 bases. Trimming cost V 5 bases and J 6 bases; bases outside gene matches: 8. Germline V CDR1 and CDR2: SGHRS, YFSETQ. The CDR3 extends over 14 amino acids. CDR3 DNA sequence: TGCGCCAGCAGTACTCAACCGGGGGGCAATGAGCAGTTCTTC. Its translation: CASSTQPGGNEQFF.